Sequencing of this TCR beta chain was carried out in a study of T cell repertoires in cytomegalovirus infection. Study as a whole: Carrying CMV and the relevant HLA type showed in public TCR beta signatures.

Via MiXCR, TCRdb re-called the reads, giving one row per CDR3 protein. The data show under 450,000 distinct CDR3 sequences, with roughly 36% seen just once and roughly 13% held by the top ten. CDR1 and CDR2 (germline): SQVTM, ANQGSEA. V shed 2 bases, J shed 4 bases, and the junction held 1 base outside the gene matches. CDR3 length equals 12 residues. On this clonotype itself: Its antigen remains unknown.

The source is a human donor in good health (CMV status not recorded). Some clones in this sample may be carry-over from other donors' samples. This specimen consisted of cultured PBMCs, obtained from culture after CMV antigen stimulation. The chain links TRBV29-1 to TRBJ1-2; 7 positions match TRBD1. The CDR3 loop is CSVENRGYGYTF. The DNA for the CDR3 is TGCAGCGTTGAAAACAGGGGCTATGGCTACACCTTC.